This T cell receptor beta chain was sequenced in a study of neoadjuvant anti-PD-1 for oral cavity cancer. CDR3 length: 16 residues. Germline V gene sequence: CDR1 SGHTA, CDR2 FQGTGA. The J segment lost 4 bases and the V segment lost 4 bases, leaving 4 bases of the junction unmatched. The data were produced by immunoSEQ multiplex PCR, yet TCRdb's version contains in-frame clones alone and is incomplete. Among 55,000 to 75,000 clones, 65% to 85% were seen once, and the ten largest hold roughly 2.6%. The source is a person aged 40-85 years with oral cavity squamous cell carcinoma. The sequencing here drew on PBMCs, taken before nivolumab (anti-PD-1) treatment. The V gene is TRBV7-3, the J gene TRBJ2-3, with 14 bases lining up with TRBD2. The CDR3 loop reads CASSSGLAGGADTQYF. CDR3 sequence (DNA): TGTGCCAGCAGCTCCGGACTAGCGGGAGGCGCAGATACGCAGTATTTT.